This is a list of T cell receptor beta chains from one sample in a study of blood T cell repertoires in COVID-19. Only in-frame clones appear in the TCRdb table, and some are missing; sequencing was by immunoSEQ multiplex PCR. Here the sample spans fewer than 350,000 clones, around 93% being singletons. Sequences were obtained from PBMCs or T cells enriched from blood (not recorded which). The receptor set was obtained from a man aged 35-49 years who had been exposed to COVID-19. CDR3s include the opening cysteine and the closing phenylalanine or tryptophan. A D gene is named only where the DNA matches it firmly. Not every row has a clone size; where given, it reads once, few, many or a size class.

cdr3_length	j_call	v_call	clone_size	d_call	cdr3_nt	cdr3_aa
16	TRBJ2-1	TRBV5-3	NA	TRBD1	TGTGCCAGAAGCGTGGCCCGGACAGGGTTATACAATGAGCAGTTCTTC	CARSVARTGLYNEQFF
12	TRBJ2-7	TRBV6-6	NA	NA	TGTGCCAGCAGCAGAGAGGGCTACGAGCAGTACTTC	CASSREGYEQYF
14	TRBJ1-4	TRBV29-1	NA	NA	TGCAGCGTAGTATCCAGCGAGATAAATGAAAAACTGTTTTTT	CSVVSSEINEKLFF
13	TRBJ1-4	TRBV4-1	NA	NA	TGCGCCAGCAGCCAAGAACGGAATGAAAAACTGTTTTTT	CASSQERNEKLFF
15	TRBJ2-2	TRBV4-1	NA	NA	TGCGCCAGCAGCCATGGACCGCGGGGCACCGGGGAGCTGTTTTTT	CASSHGPRGTGELFF
15	TRBJ2-2	TRBV18	NA	TRBD1	TGTGCCAGCTCACTGGGACAGACGAACACCGGGGAGCTGTTTTTT	CASSLGQTNTGELFF
13	TRBJ1-5	TRBV30	NA	NA	TGTGCCTGGAGTGCACAGCCTAATCAGCCCCAGCATTTT	CAWSAQPNQPQHF
15	TRBJ2-2	TRBV7-2	NA	NA	TGTGCCAGCAGCCGCGGAGGGCCGGATATCGGGGAGCTGTTTTTT	CASSRGGPDIGELFF
13	TRBJ1-4	TRBV9	NA	TRBD1	TGTGCCAGCAGCACGACAGGGAACGAAAAACTGTTTTTT	CASSTTGNEKLFF
17	TRBJ2-2	TRBV12-5	NA	NA	TGTGCTAGTGGTTCTAGTCTAACCAGTTCATATACCGGGGAGCTGTTTTTT	CASGSSLTSSYTGELFF
13	TRBJ1-1	TRBV5-1	NA	NA	TGCGCCAGCAGCGCGACAGGGAACACTGAAGCTTTCTTT	CASSATGNTEAFF
14	TRBJ2-2	TRBV27	NA	NA	TGTGCCAGCAGTTTATCCGGGGTGGCCGGGGAGCTGTTTTTT	CASSLSGVAGELFF
11	TRBJ2-5	TRBV28	NA	NA	TGTGCCAGCAGCAGCCCTGGGCCCCAGTACTTC	CASSSPGPQYF
13	TRBJ1-1	TRBV7-9	once	NA	TGTGCCAGCAGCTTAATGGGGGGTACTGAAGCTTTCTTT	CASSLMGGTEAFF
17	TRBJ1-4	TRBV7-9	once	NA	TGTGCCAGCAGCTTAGAACAATTTAGGGGATTTGGTGAAAAACTGTTTTTT	CASSLEQFRGFGEKLFF
14	TRBJ1-1	TRBV27	NA	TRBD1	TGTGCCAGCAGTCCGGGGACAGGCGGGACTGAAGCTTTCTTT	CASSPGTGGTEAFF
10	TRBJ1-1	TRBV7-7	NA	NA	TGTGCTAGCAGCTTAGTGCAGGGATTCTTT	CASSLVQGFF
15	TRBJ2-5	TRBV7-7	NA	NA	TGTGCCAGCAGCCCTTTAATTTGGGCAGTAGAGACCCAGTACTTC	CASSPLIWAVETQYF
14	TRBJ1-2	TRBV28	NA	NA	TGTGCCAGCAGTTCCCATGCAGAAAACTATGGCTACACCTTC	CASSSHAENYGYTF
16	TRBJ2-3	TRBV28	NA	TRBD2	TGTGCCAGCAGTTTATCTAGCGGGGCTAGCACAGATACGCAGTATTTT	CASSLSSGASTDTQYF
16	TRBJ2-7	TRBV28	NA	TRBD1	TGTGCCAGCAGTATCCCACTGGGACAGGGTCGAAACGAGCAGTACTTC	CASSIPLGQGRNEQYF
16	TRBJ1-1	TRBV5-4	NA	TRBD1	TGTGCCAGCAGCGTGGGACAGGGGGCCTTTAACACTGAAGCTTTCTTT	CASSVGQGAFNTEAFF
14	TRBJ1-2	TRBV7-2	NA	TRBD1	TGTGCCAGCAGCCCACAGACAGGGAGCTATGGCTACACCTTC	CASSPQTGSYGYTF
14	TRBJ2-3	TRBV19	NA	NA	TGTGCCAGTGGCCCGGGGTCTAGCACAGATACGCAGTATTTT	CASGPGSSTDTQYF
15	TRBJ2-2	TRBV7-9	NA	NA	TGTGCCAGCAGCTTAGCGAGAACAGACACCGGGGAGCTGTTTTTT	CASSLARTDTGELFF
13	TRBJ1-2	TRBV6-5	NA	NA	TGTGCCAGCAGTTTCGAGGGGGTTCGTGGCTACACCTTC	CASSFEGVRGYTF
20	TRBJ2-2	TRBV18	NA	NA	TGTGCCAGCTCACCACCAGGGTGGGAAGGTGGTCGGACGGGGACCGGGGAGCTGTTTTTT	CASSPPGWEGGRTGTGELFF
13	TRBJ1-2	TRBV6-5	NA	NA	TGTGCCAGCAGGAATGAAGGGGGCTATGGCTACACCTTC	CASRNEGGYGYTF
14	TRBJ2-7	TRBV30	NA	TRBD2	TGTGCCTGGAGTGCAGCGGGAGGTGCCTACGAGCAGTACTTC	CAWSAAGGAYEQYF
17	TRBJ2-2	TRBV6-1	NA	NA	TGTGCCAGCTGTGAGTGTAGGTGGGGAGGAGACTCCGGGGAGCTGTTTTTT	CASCECRWGGDSGELFF
15	TRBJ2-6	TRBV6-2/TRBV6-3	NA	NA	TGTGCCAGCAGTTATGCGGGTCTAGGGGCCAACGTCCTGACTTTC	CASSYAGLGANVLTF
16	TRBJ1-5	TRBV27	NA	TRBD1	TGTGCCAGCAGTGCTGACAGGGGCATCGGCAATCAGCCCCAGCATTTT	CASSADRGIGNQPQHF
18	TRBJ1-1	TRBV6-2/TRBV6-3	NA	NA	TGTGCCAGCAGTTCCCCCTACCAAGGGGTACGAATGAACACTGAAGCTTTCTTT	CASSSPYQGVRMNTEAFF
16	TRBJ2-1	TRBV28	NA	NA	TGTGCCAGCAGCCAAAACCGCGGGACAGAATACAATGAGCAGTTCTTC	CASSQNRGTEYNEQFF
14	TRBJ2-2	TRBV7-9	NA	NA	TGTGCCAGCAGCTATTCAGGGTCGGCCGGGGAGCTGTTTTTT	CASSYSGSAGELFF
14	TRBJ1-1	TRBV11-1	NA	NA	TGTGCCAGCAGTCGAAATGTGGGGGCCACTGAAGCTTTCTTT	CASSRNVGATEAFF